Listed here are 23 T cell receptor beta chains from one sample, sequenced in a study of T cells in Graves' hyperthyroidism and ophthalmopathy. Amplification of TCR beta CDR3 regions used RNA as the template. TCR CDR3 regions were first amplified by RT-PCR with HTBI primers. TCRdb re-analysed the multiplex PCR reads in MiXCR, keeping a single row per CDR3 protein. Here the sample spans about 400,000 distinct CDR3 sequences, 15% being singletons. Sequencing was carried out using blood. Every receptor here comes from a woman aged 25 to 39 with Graves' hyperthyroidism.

The rearrangement joins TRBV20-1 to TRBJ1-5; perhaps TRBD1 as D (5 bases). The CDR3 covers 13 residues. Deletions cut 5 bases from V and 2 bases from J, with 10 bases between. The V gene's germline CDR1 is DFQATT and CDR2 SNEGSKA (reference sequence). The CDR3 loop is CSAPTGGNQPQHF. In DNA form, the CDR3 reads TGCAGTGCTCCCACGGGGGGCAATCAGCCCCAGCATTTT.

The sample holds a few counts of this clonotype. This chain connects TRBV27 to TRBJ1-6, with unresolved D. The V gene lost 4 bases and the J gene lost 3 bases, with 7 bases spanning the gap. This CDR3 region has 14 residues. Germline CDR1 and CDR2: MNHEY and SMNVEV (reference sequence). CDR3 DNA sequence: TGTGCCAGCAGTTGGGGTGGCTATAATTCACCCCTCCACTTT. Amino acids: CASSWGGYNSPLHF.

This clonotype has ten or more counts. V gene TRBV19 combines with J gene TRBJ2-1; D may be TRBD1 or TRBD2 (5 bases each). V dropped 3 bases and J dropped 0 bases, with 12 bases sitting between them. Germline CDR1 reads LNHDA; CDR2 reads SQIVND (reference sequence). The CDR3 has 16 amino acids. The chain's CDR3 is CASSMGDGRSYNEQFF. In DNA, the CDR3 is TGTGCCAGTAGTATGGGGGACGGACGCTCCTACAATGAGCAGTTCTTC.

In its sample, this clonotype was seen many times. DNA of the CDR3: TGTGCCAGCAGCCTCCGGACAAGCTACGAGCAGTACTTC. It specifies CASSLRTSYEQYF. The chain uses TRBV7-8 and TRBJ2-7; possible D gene TRBD1, 5 bases. V gave up 5 bases and J gave up 3 bases, with 11 bases separating them. Germline CDR1 is SGHVS and CDR2 is FQNEAQ. The CDR3 is 13 amino acids.

This clonotype has more than one count but fewer than ten. The gene calls are TRBV19 and TRBJ1-2; D is possibly TRBD1 (5 bases). V lost 7 bases and J 0 bases, leaving 18 bases between the germline ends. The CDR3 contains 16 residues. CDR1 is LNHDA and CDR2 is SQIVND in the germline V gene (reference sequence). As DNA, the CDR3 is TGTGCCAGTACCAAACATGGGGCCTCTCCTAACTATGGCTACACCTTC. Its protein is CASTKHGASPNYGYTF.

This clonotype was counted at least ten times. V usage is TRBV18 and J usage is TRBJ1-5; 7 bases line up with TRBD1. With V trimmed by 3 bases and J by 3 bases, 2 bases remained unmatched. Germline V gene lookup returns CDR1 KGHSH and CDR2 LQKENI. This CDR3 region has 14 residues. In DNA, the CDR3 is TGTGCCAGCTCACCTGGGACAGACAATCAGCCCCAGCATTTT. Its protein is CASSPGTDNQPQHF.

In the case of this clonotype: A read error may explain this, as a much larger clone is one base away. This CDR3 is missing its conserved last phenylalanine or tryptophan, likely due to a read error. The chain combines TRBV10-3 with TRBJ2-2; D uncertain. The V end was cut by 5 bases, the J end by 1 base, with 5 bases between. This CDR3 region has 13 residues. Germline assignment: CDR1 ENHRY and CDR2 SYGVKD. CDR3 amino acids: CAISRVNTGELFS. The CDR3, as DNA: TGTGCCATCAGTAGGGTGAACACCGGGGAGCTGTTTTCT.

This clonotype occurred a few times. The chain carries TRBV29-1 and TRBJ2-1; 7 nucleotides align to TRBD2. This CDR3 has 13 residues. Trimming at V came to 2 bases and at J to 8 bases, leaving 6 bases not matched to a gene. Germline CDR1 reads SQVTM; CDR2 reads ANQGSEA. The CDR3 DNA reads as TGCAGCGTTGAACCGCTAACTAGCGATGAGCAGTTCTTC. As protein: CSVEPLTSDEQFF.

This clonotype was detected a few times. The V and J genes are TRBV28 and TRBJ2-1, with TRBD2 matching over 8 bases. V trimming: 3 bases; J trimming: 7 bases; junction bases outside the gene matches: 8. CDR1 is MDHEN, CDR2 SYDVKM, per germline. The CDR3 covers 15 residues. The CDR3 nucleotides are TGTGCCAGCAGTTTGGAGGGTAGCGGGAAGAATGAGCAGTTCTTC. It specifies CASSLEGSGKNEQFF.

The chain employs TRBV6-1 and TRBJ2-4; no definite D call. This CDR3 is built from 11 residues. V was cut by 5 bases and J by 14 bases, with 13 bases left in between. The germline gives CDR1 MNHNS, CDR2 SASEGT. This CDR3 is CASSYGRFEYF. CDR3 coding DNA: TGTGCCAGCAGTTACGGACGGTTTGAGTACTTC.

This clonotype was found many times. The chain joins TRBV2 to TRBJ1-2; 8 nucleotides agree with TRBD1. The CDR3 is 15 amino acids. The germline V gene encodes CDR1 SNHLY and CDR2 FYNNEI. V was pared by 7 bases and J by 3 bases, with 10 bases of the junction left unmatched. The CDR3 sequence: CASTTPGGRYYGYTF. The CDR3 DNA sequence: TGTGCCAGCACCACCCCAGGGGGCCGGTACTATGGCTACACCTTC.

This clonotype occurred many times. V gene TRBV2 combines with J gene TRBJ2-7; TRBD2 aligns across 9 bases. V lost 7 bases, J lost 3 bases, and 7 bases stayed unmatched. This CDR3 spans 14 amino acids. CDR1 and CDR2 (germline): SNHLY, FYNNEI. Written as DNA, the CDR3 is TGTGCCAGCATACGATTTAGCGGGAGCTACGAGCAGTACTTC. It translates to CASIRFSGSYEQYF. Complete variable domain (other parts from reference TRBV2 and TRBJ2-7): EPEVTQTPSHQVTQMGQEVILRCVPISNHLYFYWYRQILGQKVEFLVSFYNNEISEKSEIFDDQFSVERPDGSNFTLKIRSTKLEDSAMYFCASIRFSGSYEQYFGPGTRLTVT.

This chain connects TRBV6-2 or TRBV6-3 to TRBJ2-2; 10 bases match TRBD2. The germline gives CDR1 MNHEY, CDR2 SVGEGT. V shed 5 bases, J shed 4 bases, and the junction held 13 bases outside the gene matches. The CDR3 consists of 18 residues. CDR3 sequence reads: CASSTDKNGLAATGELFF. As DNA, the CDR3 is TGTGCCAGCAGTACCGATAAAAACGGACTAGCGGCCACCGGGGAGCTGTTTTTT.

The chain uses TRBV9 and TRBJ2-3; D perhaps matches TRBD2 (6 bases). Trimming took off 4 bases at V and 2 bases at J, with 14 bases between the two ends. Germline V gives CDR1 SGDLS, CDR2 YYNGEE. This CDR3 has 15 amino acids. DNA of the CDR3: TGTGCCAGCAGCTTCGGGACTCTCTTCACAGATACGCAGTATTTT. Amino acids: CASSFGTLFTDTQYF.

In its sample, this clonotype was seen many times. The V and J genes are TRBV3-1 and TRBJ2-7; TRBD2 is a possible D gene (5 bases). Germline V gene lookup returns CDR1 LGHDT and CDR2 YNNKEL (reference sequence). This CDR3 contains 14 residues. The V end lost 0 bases, the J end lost 4 bases, and 10 bases lay between the germline ends. The CDR3 spells CASSQEASSYEQYF. The CDR3 DNA reads as TGTGCCAGCAGCCAAGAGGCTAGCAGTTACGAGCAGTACTTC.

This clonotype was counted many times. The chain recombines TRBV4-2 with TRBJ2-7, with TRBD2 matching 10 bases. Per germline, CDR1 LGHNA and CDR2 YNFKEQ. V shed 1 base, J shed 4 bases, and the junction held 16 bases outside the gene matches. This CDR3 is 19 amino acids long. The chain's CDR3 is CASSQGYQSGRASLYEQYF. In DNA, the CDR3 is TGTGCCAGCAGCCAAGGGTACCAGAGCGGGAGGGCCTCGCTTTACGAGCAGTACTTC.

Turning to this clonotype: A read error may account for a junction end that differs from germline. The chain employs TRBV12-3 or TRBV12-4 and TRBJ1-1, with 7 bases matching TRBD1. This CDR3 region has 13 residues. CDR3 loop: CASSLEGDSRASF. CDR3 DNA sequence: TGTGCCAGCAGTTTAGAGGGGGACAGTCGCGCTTCCTTT.

This clonotype has just a few counts. The chain recombines TRBV7-2 with TRBJ2-3; 10 positions agree with TRBD2. CDR3 length equals 17 residues. Trimming took 1 base from V and 0 from J; bases not matched to a gene: 4. Germline CDR1 reads SGHTA; CDR2 reads FQGNSA. Here the CDR3 DNA reads TGTGCCAGCAGCTTAGATCTTAGCGGGAGGAGCACAGATACGCAGTATTTT. Translation gives CASSLDLSGRSTDTQYF.

Ten or more counts support this clonotype. The V call is TRBV9, the J call TRBJ2-5; a weak D match, TRBD1 (6 bases). Trimming took off 0 bases at V and 2 bases at J, with 11 bases between the two ends. The germline CDR1 and CDR2 sequences are SGDLS and YYNGEE. This CDR3 contains 15 residues. The CDR3 region has the DNA TGTGCCAGCAGCGTAGTAGGACAGCGACAAGAGACCCAGTACTTC. It specifies CASSVVGQRQETQYF. The full variable domain, rest sourced from reference TRBV9 and TRBJ2-5, is DSGVTQTPKHLITATGQRVTLRCSPRSGDLSVYWYQQSLDQGLQFLIQYYNGEERAKGNILERFSAQQFPDLHSELNLSSLELGDSALYFCASSVVGQRQETQYFGPGTRLLVL.

V and J are TRBV20-1 and TRBJ2-7, with TRBD2 matching over 9 bases. There are 15 residues in the CDR3. Germline V CDR1 and CDR2: DFQATT, SNEGSKA (reference sequence). V gave up 1 base and J gave up 2 bases; unmatched junction bases: 6. The CDR3 DNA follows: TGCAGTGCTAGAGGGGAGCGGGGGGATCCCTACGAGCAGTACTTC. Encoded protein: CSARGERGDPYEQYF.

This clonotype was counted only a few times. The chain has TRBV19 and TRBJ2-1, with TRBD2 matching 9 bases. This CDR3 region has 18 residues. Germline CDR1 LNHDA, CDR2 SQIVND (reference sequence). J was trimmed by 0 bases and V by 4 bases; bases with no gene match: 10. Here the CDR3 reads CASSRSSGARSSYNEQFF. The CDR3 bases are TGTGCCAGTAGTAGGTCTAGCGGGGCCCGGAGCTCCTACAATGAGCAGTTCTTC. The full variable domain, its missing parts supplied by reference TRBV19 and TRBJ2-1, is DGGITQSPKYLFRKEGQNVTLSCEQNLNHDAMYWYRQDPGQGLRLIYYSQIVNDFQKGDIAEGYSVSREKKESFPLTVTSAQKNPTAFYLCASSRSSGARSSYNEQFFGPGTRLTVL.

V gene TRBV2 combines with J gene TRBJ1-5, with 10 bases that match TRBD1. CDR3 size: 14 residues. Trimming at V came to 5 bases and at J to 6 bases, leaving 4 bases not matched to a gene. CDR1 is SNHLY, CDR2 FYNNEI, per germline. CDR3 loop: CASSPDRGLQPQHF. As DNA, the CDR3 is TGTGCCAGCAGTCCTGACAGGGGGCTTCAGCCCCAGCATTTT.

This clonotype was observed many times. The J gene is TRBJ2-7, the V gene TRBV29-1; D unresolved. Between the trimmed V and J ends, which lost 5 bases and 2 bases, there was a span of 16 bases. This CDR3 has 14 residues. Looked up from germline, CDR1 is SQVTM and CDR2 is ANQGSEA. This chain's CDR3 is CSVQGASRTYEQYF. CDR3 nucleotides: TGCAGCGTTCAAGGAGCTAGTCGGACCTACGAGCAGTACTTC.